Each of the 24 T cell receptor beta chains below was sequenced from the same sample in a study of cytomegalovirus exposure and HLA in healthy donors (dated by TCRdb to about 2017). Receptor libraries were prepared by the immunoSEQ multiplex PCR assay. For the multiplex PCR, a mixture combining 60 forward primers for TCR Vbeta segments and 13 reverse primers for TCR Jbeta segments was used. In its TCRdb copy, this immuneACCESS table keeps in-frame sequences only and misses some clones. Where compared with another copy, unresolved V genes explain less than half of these, and the others have no known cause. Across this sample there are approximately 110,000 clones, with 73% seen only once. The ten largest clones take up approximately 4.1% of the sample. Sequenced: PBMCs. The receptors were gathered from a woman aged 40 to 50 in good health and CMV-seronegative.

V and J are TRBV4-2 and TRBJ2-5; a possible D gene is TRBD2 (6 bases). In germline, CDR1 is LGHNA, CDR2 YNFKEQ. This CDR3 has 15 amino acids. The ends were cut back, 3 bases at V and 2 bases at J, with 13 bases in the middle. The CDR3 spells CASSQSPGTQETQYF. CDR3 coding DNA: TGTGCCAGCAGCCAGTCTCCTGGGACTCAAGAGACCCAGTACTTC.

This chain connects TRBV11-2 to TRBJ1-4, with 7 positions matching TRBD1. The junction had 11 bases not matched to a gene; V was cut back by 5 bases and J by 5 bases. The CDR3 loop spans 16 amino acids. Germline V gene lookup returns CDR1 SGHAT and CDR2 FQNNGV. The chain's CDR3 is CASSRGDRRGNEKLFF. The CDR3 bases are TGTGCCAGCAGCAGGGGGGACAGAAGGGGGAATGAAAAACTGTTTTTT.

The rearrangement links TRBV18 to TRBJ2-1; TRBD2 aligns across 9 bases. The CDR3 is 16 residues long. Germline-derived CDR1 and CDR2 are KGHSH and LQKENI. Trimming took 3 bases from V and 4 from J; bases not matched to a gene: 7. CDR3 loop: CASSPVAGGHYNEQFF. CDR3 bases: TGTGCCAGCTCACCTGTGGCGGGGGGGCATTACAATGAGCAGTTCTTC.

This clone was observed a few times. This chain joins TRBV7-9 and TRBJ1-1, with a possible D match to TRBD1 (6 bases). The V end lost 4 bases, the J end lost 2 bases, and 20 bases lay between the germline ends. This CDR3 is built from 17 residues. Germline V gives CDR1 SEHNR, CDR2 FQNEAQ (reference sequence). CDR3 residues: CASSSTGRFLTNTEAFF. The CDR3 nucleotides read TGTGCCAGCAGCTCGACAGGCCGATTTTTAACTAACACTGAAGCTTTCTTT.

CDR3: CASSLLDRPIDTQYF. In nucleotides, the CDR3 is TGTGCCAGCAGCTTGTTGGACAGACCGATAGATACGCAGTATTTT. The V call is TRBV5-6, the J call TRBJ2-3, with a tentative D call TRBD1 (6 bases). Trimming pared 1 base from V and 5 bases from J, leaving 14 bases between. Germline-derived CDR1 and CDR2 are SGHDT and YYEEEE. This CDR3 contains 15 residues.

The chain recombines TRBV4-3 with TRBJ1-4; D gene ambiguous. The CDR3 is made up of 15 amino acids. Germline assignment: CDR1 LGHNA and CDR2 YSLEER. V lost 4 bases to trimming and J lost 0 bases, with 9 bases between them. In nucleotides, the CDR3 is TGCGCCAGCAGCCCGACTCCTACAACTAATGAAAAACTGTTTTTT. Translation gives CASSPTPTTNEKLFF.

The chain uses TRBV7-8 and TRBJ2-5; the D gene is possibly TRBD2 (5 bases). Per germline, CDR1 SGHVS and CDR2 FQNEAQ. The CDR3 runs to 15 residues. With 1 base removed from V and 4 bases from J, the gap between germline ends came to 13 bases. The CDR3 DNA reads as TGTGCCAGCAGCTTAGTTGGGCTAGCTCCAGAGACCCAGTACTTC. Amino acids: CASSLVGLAPETQYF.

The chain has TRBV2 and TRBJ1-4, with 9 bases matching TRBD1. V trimming: 7 bases; J trimming: 6 bases; junction bases outside the gene matches: 3. The CDR3 is 13 residues long. Per the germline V gene, CDR1 is SNHLY and CDR2 is FYNNEI. CDR3 coding DNA: TGTGCCAGCATCCGGGACAGGGATGAAAAACTGTTTTTT. As protein: CASIRDRDEKLFF.

This rearrangement joins TRBV5-1 to TRBJ1-1; 8 bases agree with TRBD1. CDR1 SGHRS and CDR2 YFSETQ come from the germline V gene. The trim removed 2 bases at V and 4 bases at J, leaving 4 bases unmatched. The CDR3 runs to 14 residues. The CDR3 protein is CASSFVRGLTEAFF. As DNA, the CDR3 is TGCGCCAGCAGCTTTGTCAGGGGGCTCACTGAAGCTTTCTTT.

The J gene is TRBJ1-2, the V gene TRBV18; tentatively, D is TRBD1 (6 bases). Trimming shortened V by 3 bases and J by 5 bases, and 10 bases separated the two germline ends. The CDR3 runs 13 residues. The germline gives CDR1 KGHSH, CDR2 LQKENI. CDR3 sequence reads: CASSPDRQYGYTF. The CDR3 DNA follows: TGTGCCAGCTCACCTGACAGGCAGTATGGCTACACCTTC.

This clone was seen more than once but under ten times. The chain couples TRBV7-6 to TRBJ2-3; D unresolved. This CDR3 is 15 amino acids long. The germline V and J ends were trimmed by 1 base and 2 bases, with 10 bases remaining between them. Germline V gives CDR1 SGHVS, CDR2 FNYEAQ. Here the CDR3 DNA reads TGTGCCAGCAGCTTAGTCCCCCTCCTCACAGATACGCAGTATTTT. This sequence encodes CASSLVPLLTDTQYF.

The DNA for the CDR3 is TGTGCCAGTAGTATCTCGGGGATAGATGAAAAACTGTTTTTT. This translates into CASSISGIDEKLFF. The gene calls are TRBV19 and TRBJ1-4; D call uncertain. Trimming removed 3 bases from V and 6 bases from J, with 11 bases in between. The CDR3 has 14 amino acids. Per the germline V gene, CDR1 is LNHDA and CDR2 is SQIVND (reference sequence).

The CDR3 loop reads CASRRQGDTGELFF. CDR3 DNA sequence: TGTGCCAGCAGGCGACAGGGGGACACCGGGGAGCTGTTTTTT. V and J are TRBV7-2 and TRBJ2-2; 9 nucleotides align to TRBD1. Germline V gene lookup returns CDR1 SGHTA and CDR2 FQGNSA. V lost 6 bases and J lost 3; bases outside the gene matches: 2. This CDR3 is 14 amino acids long.

The chain employs TRBV9 and TRBJ2-7; the match to TRBD1 covers 11 bases. The CDR3 has 14 amino acids. Trimming removed 3 bases from V and 3 bases from J; junction bases left unmatched: 2. Germline CDR1 and CDR2: SGDLS and YYNGEE. The CDR3 region has the DNA TGTGCCAGCAGCGCCGGGACAGGGGGCTACGAGCAGTACTTC. It encodes CASSAGTGGYEQYF.

Turning to this clone: Other nucleotide sequences in the sample specify the same CDR3. This chain joins TRBV5-1 and TRBJ2-7; D is perhaps TRBD2 (6 bases). CDR1 SGHRS and CDR2 YFSETQ come from the germline V gene. The V end lost 2 bases, the J end lost 1 base, and 7 bases lay between the germline ends. CDR3 length: 13 amino acids. CDR3 nucleotide sequence: TGCGCCAGCAGCTTCGGGGGATCCTACGAGCAGTACTTC. This codes for CASSFGGSYEQYF.

The chain has TRBV5-1 and TRBJ2-3, with 7 bases matching TRBD1. The trim removed 0 bases at V and 4 bases at J, leaving 5 bases unmatched. This CDR3 contains 15 residues. Germline loops: CDR1 SGHRS, CDR2 YFSETQ. The CDR3 DNA is TGCGCCAGCAGCTTGGGCAGGGGGAGAGCAGATACGCAGTATTTT. Amino acid sequence: CASSLGRGRADTQYF.

J is TRBJ2-5 and V is TRBV6-5; TRBD1 might be the D (6 bases). Per the germline V gene, CDR1 is MNHEY and CDR2 is SVGAGI. Trimming took 6 bases from V and 0 from J, leaving 14 bases between them. The CDR3 extends over 15 amino acids. The DNA for the CDR3 is TGTGCCAGCAGCCGGAACACAGGGTACCAAGAGACCCAGTACTTC. Its protein product is CASSRNTGYQETQYF.

The chain has TRBV5-6 and TRBJ1-1; D not certain. This CDR3 has 12 residues. Trimming removed 2 bases from V and 5 bases from J, with 7 bases in between. CDR1 SGHDT and CDR2 YYEEEE come from the germline V gene. CDR3 protein: CASSLIATEAFF. The CDR3 DNA reads TGTGCCAGCAGCTTAATCGCGACTGAAGCTTTCTTT. Combining the CDR3 with reference TRBV5-6 and TRBJ1-1 gives the whole variable domain DAGVTQSPTHLIKTRGQQVTLRCSPKSGHDTVSWYQQALGQGPQFIFQYYEEEERQRGNFPDRFSGHQFPNYSSELNVNALLLGDSALYLCASSLIATEAFFGQGTRLTVV.

The J gene is TRBJ2-3, the V gene TRBV10-3, with 9 bases identical to TRBD1. Germline assignment: CDR1 ENHRY and CDR2 SYGVKD. V was clipped by 6 bases and J by 7 bases; unmatched bases: 8. The CDR3 runs 14 residues. The CDR3 DNA is TGTGCCATCAGCGTAGGACAGGGGCGGAATACGCAGTATTTT. As protein: CAISVGQGRNTQYF.

This rearrangement joins TRBV5-1 to TRBJ1-3, with 10 bases matching TRBD1. V lost 4 bases to trimming and J lost 0 bases; unmatched junction nucleotides: 4. Germline V gene data show CDR1 as SGHRS and CDR2 as YFSETQ. The CDR3 extends over 16 amino acids. The CDR3 coding sequence is TGCGCCAGCAGCACTGGACAGGGGGTCTCTGGAAACACCATATATTTT. As protein: CASSTGQGVSGNTIYF.

This clone has more than one count but fewer than ten. The J gene is TRBJ2-7, the V gene TRBV20-1; D is undetermined. This CDR3 contains 11 residues. The V end was cut by 7 bases, the J end by 1 base, with 8 bases between. Germline V CDR1 and CDR2: DFQATT, SNEGSKA (reference sequence). CDR3 bases: TGCAGTGTGGCCCGATCCTACGAGCAGTACTTC. This translates into CSVARSYEQYF.

The CDR3 nucleotides are TGTGCCAGCAGCTTAGATTTGGCGGGTACGCAGTATTTT. This translates into CASSLDLAGTQYF. V is TRBV11-3 and J is TRBJ2-3, with D possibly TRBD2 on 5 matching bases. The CDR3 is 13 residues long. CDR1 and CDR2 (germline): SGHNT, YENEEA. V lost 0 bases and J lost 8, with 9 bases in between.

Comments on this clone: This sample also contains other DNA sequences that code for the same CDR3. The chain uses TRBV18 and TRBJ1-4, with 11 nucleotides matching TRBD1. The CDR3 runs to 15 residues. The V gene end was trimmed by 6 bases and the J gene end by 7 bases; junction bases not matched to a gene: 7. In germline, CDR1 is KGHSH, CDR2 LQKENI. The CDR3 loop is CASSPPGQGGEKLFF. The CDR3 DNA sequence: TGTGCCAGCTCGCCGCCGGGACAGGGGGGTGAAAAACTGTTTTTT.

The chain joins TRBV11-1 to TRBJ2-5, with D possibly being TRBD2 (5 bases). Trimming stripped 2 bases from V and 4 bases from J, with 14 bases between. Germline V CDR1 and CDR2: SGHAT, FQDESV (reference sequence). CDR3 length: 15 residues. CDR3 nucleotide sequence: TGTGCCAGCAGCTTAATCCGGGGTTGGCGAGAGACCCAGTACTTC. Its protein product is CASSLIRGWRETQYF.